The 25 T cell receptor beta chains below were found in one sample sequenced in a study of T cell responses to AZD1222 COVID-19 vaccine. Some clones are missing from TCRdb's copy, which holds only in-frame ones; the method was immunoSEQ multiplex PCR. In the table there are about 34,000 clones, around 82% of which are singletons. Sequencing was performed on peripheral blood, taken 28 days after the second AZD1222 dose. The origin of the receptors is an adult who received the AZD1222 COVID-19 vaccine.

The chain recombines TRBV10-1 with TRBJ2-5; D is uncertain. This CDR3 contains 17 residues. V was pared by 2 bases and J by 2 bases, with 18 bases between. Germline V gene lookup returns CDR1 WNHNN and CDR2 SYGVQD (reference sequence). This CDR3 is CASSEPPPEENQETQYF. The DNA of the CDR3 is TGCGCCAGCAGTGAGCCTCCGCCTGAGGAAAATCAAGAGACCCAGTACTTC.

The chain recombines TRBV11-2 with TRBJ2-2; D is perhaps TRBD2 (6 bases). The V end lost 5 bases, the J end lost 1 base, and 20 bases lay between the germline ends. This CDR3 spans 18 amino acids. Germline CDR1 reads SGHAT; CDR2 reads FQNNGV. The CDR3 DNA reads as TGTGCCAGCAGCCCCTTTTTCGCTACCGGGGGGAACACCGGGGAGCTGTTTTTT. It specifies CASSPFFATGGNTGELFF. The full variable domain, with the rest looked up from reference TRBV11-2 and TRBJ2-2, is EAGVAQSPRYKIIEKRQSVAFWCNPISGHATLYWYQQILGQGPKLLIQFQNNGVVDDSQLPKDRFSAERLKGVDSTLKIQPAKLEDSAVYLCASSPFFATGGNTGELFFGEGSRLTVL.

This sequence joins TRBV20-1 and TRBJ1-3; 7 positions match TRBD1. The trim removed 3 bases at V and 2 bases at J, leaving 7 bases unmatched. This CDR3 has 15 amino acids. Germline CDR1 reads DFQATT; CDR2 reads SNEGSKA (reference sequence). The CDR3 loop is CSASPRTGAGNTIYF. CDR3 in DNA: TGCAGTGCTAGTCCAAGGACAGGCGCTGGAAACACCATATATTTT.

This rearrangement joins TRBV6-5 to TRBJ2-7; 9 bases are a match to TRBD1. This CDR3 spans 15 amino acids. Germline V CDR1 and CDR2: MNHEY, SVGAGI. Unmatched junction bases numbered 7, after V lost 5 bases and J lost 2 bases. CDR3 amino acids: CASSPGTGSTYEQYF. CDR3 DNA: TGTGCCAGCAGTCCCGGGACAGGGAGCACCTACGAGCAGTACTTC.

The CDR3 protein is CASSLTTGYEQYF. The CDR3 region has the DNA TGTGCCAGCAGTTTAACTACAGGGTACGAGCAGTACTTC. This chain connects TRBV27 to TRBJ2-7, with a possible D match to TRBD1 (6 bases). Trimming left V 2 bases short and J 4 bases short, with 9 bases between. Germline CDR1 and CDR2: MNHEY and SMNVEV (reference sequence). This CDR3 region has 13 residues.

V usage is TRBV30 and J usage is TRBJ1-1, with TRBD1 as a possible D gene (5 bases). CDR1 and CDR2 (germline): GTSNPN, SVGIG (reference sequence). The CDR3 has 13 residues. Trimming stripped 3 bases from V and 5 bases from J, with 13 bases between. Here the CDR3 DNA reads TGTGCCTGGAGCTCGGGGAAGGGGACTGAAGCTTTCTTT. This encodes CAWSSGKGTEAFF.

The chain combines TRBV3-1 (or the pseudogene TRBV3-2) with TRBJ2-5, with a possible D match to TRBD2 (7 bases). The CDR3 loop spans 15 amino acids. Trimming took 2 bases from V and 5 from J, leaving 15 bases between them. The V gene's germline CDR1 is LGHDT and CDR2 YNNKEL (reference sequence). CDR3 nucleotide sequence: TGTGCCAGCAGCCAACCCCGGGGGGCTCGTGAGACCCAGTACTTC. This translates into CASSQPRGARETQYF.

This sequence joins TRBV9 and TRBJ2-3; 8 bases are shared with TRBD2. This CDR3 region has 16 residues. Per the germline V gene, CDR1 is SGDLS and CDR2 is YYNGEE. With 0 bases clipped from V and 4 bases from J, the junction kept 7 bases outside the gene matches. CDR3 bases: TGTGCCAGCAGCGTAGGAGGCGGGGGGCCTTCAGATACGCAGTATTTT. Residues: CASSVGGGGPSDTQYF.

V is TRBV28 and J is TRBJ1-5, with D uncertain. V was shortened by 1 base and J by 7 bases, with 11 bases between the two germline ends. The CDR3 length is 14 residues. Germline V gives CDR1 MDHEN, CDR2 SYDVKM. CDR3 bases: TGTGCCAGCAGTTTATCCCAGGTGCGGCAGCCCCAGCATTTT. It translates to CASSLSQVRQPQHF.

This chain links TRBV5-4 with TRBJ2-5, with 9 bases aligning to TRBD2. V shed 4 bases, J shed 5 bases, and the junction held 12 bases outside the gene matches. Germline V gene data show CDR1 as SGHNT and CDR2 as YYREEE (reference sequence). The CDR3 loop spans 16 amino acids. The CDR3 sequence: CASSIRAGGVAETQYF. CDR3 bases: TGTGCCAGCAGCATTAGAGCGGGAGGAGTGGCGGAGACCCAGTACTTC.

This chain connects TRBV6-1 to TRBJ2-7; D unresolved. V lost 1 base to trimming and J lost 4 bases, with 5 bases between them. CDR1 is MNHNS, CDR2 SASEGT, per germline. The CDR3 is 12 amino acids. The CDR3 DNA is TGTGCCAGCAGTGAAGAACGATACGAGCAGTACGTC. Residues: CASSEERYEQYV.

This chain joins TRBV2 and TRBJ2-4; D is undetermined. The germline V and J ends were trimmed by 3 bases and 1 base, with 7 bases remaining between them. This CDR3 contains 14 residues. Germline values: CDR1 SNHLY, CDR2 FYNNEI. The CDR3 DNA reads TGTGCCAGCAGTGAGACCCTGGCCAAAAACATTCAGTACTTC. Amino acids: CASSETLAKNIQYF.

The chain uses TRBV18 and TRBJ1-2, with unresolved D. This CDR3 comprises 14 residues. Per the germline V gene, CDR1 is KGHSH and CDR2 is LQKENI. V lost 3 bases and J lost 1, with 9 bases in between. CDR3 sequence: CASSPYSDNYGYTF. The CDR3 bases are TGTGCCAGCTCACCCTACAGCGATAACTATGGCTACACCTTC.

The chain combines TRBV7-2 with TRBJ2-7; 10 positions agree with TRBD2. From germline, CDR1 is SGHTA and CDR2 FQGNSA. The CDR3 totals 15 residues. After removal of 3 bases from V and 4 bases from J, the junction contained 6 bases not matched to a gene. The CDR3 here is CASSLASGSGYEQYV. The DNA for the CDR3 is TGTGCCAGCAGCTTGGCTAGCGGGAGTGGGTACGAGCAGTACGTC.

This chain joins TRBV14 and TRBJ2-3; D call uncertain. V lost 0 bases and J lost 3, with 4 bases in between. The V gene's germline CDR1 is SGHDN and CDR2 FVKESK. The CDR3 totals 13 residues. The CDR3: CASSQDRTDTQYF. The CDR3 nucleotides are TGTGCCAGCAGCCAAGATCGAACAGATACGCAGTATTTT.

The chain combines TRBV7-6 with TRBJ1-6, with D maybe TRBD1 (5 bases). This CDR3 has 20 residues. The germline V gene encodes CDR1 SGHVS and CDR2 FNYEAQ. V dropped 5 bases and J dropped 0 bases, with 23 bases sitting between them. CDR3 protein: CASSPSGGGRGTSYNSPLHF. The CDR3 nucleotides are TGTGCCAGCAGCCCCAGTGGGGGAGGTCGGGGAACCTCCTATAATTCACCCCTCCACTTT.

The J gene is TRBJ1-2, the V gene TRBV15, with 7 bases lining up with TRBD1. In germline, CDR1 is LNHNV, CDR2 YYDKDF (reference sequence). Losses at the gene ends were 3 bases for V and 4 bases for J; bases not matched to a gene: 8. This CDR3 has 15 amino acids. This chain's CDR3 is CATSSSGQVFYGYTF. The CDR3 region has the DNA TGTGCCACCAGCAGCTCCGGACAGGTCTTCTATGGCTACACCTTC.

The chain joins TRBV4-2 to TRBJ1-5, with a tentative D call TRBD1 (6 bases). Germline CDR1 is LGHNA and CDR2 is YNFKEQ. The CDR3 runs to 15 residues. With 6 bases removed from V and 3 bases from J, the gap between germline ends came to 15 bases. The CDR3 is CASRPRTDINQPQHF. The DNA for the CDR3 is TGTGCCAGCAGACCACGGACAGACATCAATCAGCCCCAGCATTTT.

This clone turned up a few times. The V gene is TRBV18, the J gene TRBJ2-3, with D hard to call. The CDR3 extends over 13 amino acids. Germline V gives CDR1 KGHSH, CDR2 LQKENI. The V and J ends lost 4 bases and 5 bases respectively, with 10 bases between them. CDR3 residues: CASSLDPEDTQYF. CDR3 DNA: TGTGCCAGCTCACTGGACCCAGAAGATACGCAGTATTTT.

CDR3 loop: CATSEAGTINEQFF. The CDR3 DNA is TGTGCCACCAGTGAAGCCGGGACCATCAATGAGCAGTTCTTC. The chain links TRBV24-1 to TRBJ2-1; D might be TRBD1 or TRBD2, each matching 5 bases. Trimming took 4 bases from V and 6 from J, leaving 12 bases between them. The CDR3 runs 14 residues. The V gene's germline CDR1 is KGHDR and CDR2 SFDVKD.

The genes are TRBV27 and TRBJ1-3; 10 bases agree with TRBD1. Unmatched junction bases numbered 8, after V lost 6 bases and J lost 3 bases. The CDR3 totals 16 residues. Per the germline V gene, CDR1 is MNHEY and CDR2 is SMNVEV (reference sequence). The CDR3 DNA reads TGTGCCAGCAGCCAACTGACAGGGGGCTTTGGAAACACCATATATTTT. This translates into CASSQLTGGFGNTIYF.

The chain carries TRBV5-1 and TRBJ1-4, with TRBD1 identical over 8 bases. Germline V gene lookup returns CDR1 SGHRS and CDR2 YFSETQ. This CDR3 region has 15 residues. V was clipped by 4 bases and J by 7 bases; unmatched bases: 9. The CDR3 reads CASSGQAGGFEKLFF. In nucleotides, the CDR3 is TGCGCCAGCAGCGGCCAAGCAGGGGGCTTTGAAAAACTGTTTTTT.

This sequence joins TRBV27 and TRBJ1-5; possibly TRBD1 for D (5 bases). The germline V gene has CDR1 MNHEY and CDR2 SMNVEV (reference sequence). The CDR3 is 15 amino acids. Trimming cost V 2 bases and J 2 bases, with 10 bases left between them. Written as DNA, the CDR3 is TGTGCCAGCAGTTTACTCTCCAGGGGCAATCAGCCCCAGCATTTT. This sequence encodes CASSLLSRGNQPQHF.

This clone appeared once. The J gene is TRBJ1-5, the V gene TRBV4-1; D call uncertain. Germline V gene lookup returns CDR1 MGHRA and CDR2 YSYEKL. This CDR3 spans 14 amino acids. Deletions cut 1 base from V and 5 bases from J, with 9 bases between. The CDR3 here is CASSQVNRDQPQHF. The CDR3 DNA follows: TGCGCCAGCAGCCAAGTAAATAGGGATCAGCCCCAGCATTTT.

V gene TRBV18 combines with J gene TRBJ1-6; D is unclear. V gave up 3 bases and J gave up 8 bases, with 8 bases separating them. Per germline, CDR1 KGHSH and CDR2 LQKENI. This CDR3 region has 13 residues. CDR3 protein: CASSPGSDSPLHF. CDR3 bases: TGTGCCAGCTCACCCGGATCTGATTCACCCCTCCACTTT.